This entry is about one T cell receptor beta chain. In its sample, this clonotype was seen many times. Its antigen is currently not known. No quality values exist for individual bases; no much larger clone is one base distant. The library was built by means of 5' RACE. Reads for this sample came from an Illumina MiSeq. TCRdb reprocessing: public reads trimmed at Q25 with fastp, clones called with MiXCR, in-frame beta chains kept. All rows with the same CDR3 protein become a single entry with the most common DNA and genes. The sample data list 50,000 to 80,000 distinct CDR3 sequences, and under 25% of these were observed just once. The ten largest clones represent approximately 1.5% of the sample. The cysteine opens and the phenylalanine closes a CDR3 of 12 amino acids. Only the CDR3 DNA is retained, 36 bases long and in frame from the first base. V and J are truncated by 5 bases and 0 bases respectively, leaving an intervening sequence of 7 bases. Reading the germline V gene (reference sequence) gives CDR1 DFQATT and CDR2 SNEGSKA.

These data belong to a study of HIV-infected patients and healthy controls (dated by TCRdb to 2013 to 2014). The chain is encoded by TRBV20-1 joined to TRBJ1-1; the D gene remains uncertain. This TCR was recovered from a human donor in good health. Input material: CD4+ T cells from blood. At the DNA level, the sequence is TGCAGTGCTGCTTCAGTGAACACTGAAGCTTTCTTT. The resulting protein is CSAASVNTEAFF.